This T cell receptor beta chain comes out of a study of molecular identifiers for immune sequencing clone quantification. This clonotype is medium-sized (0.01 to 0.1%). Germline CDR1 DFQATT, CDR2 SNEGSKA (reference sequence). This CDR3 has 16 residues. Between the trimmed V and J ends, which lost 1 base and 2 bases, there was a span of 17 bases. Each CDR3 protein is one row after TCRdb ran MiXCR on the PCR reads. Of over 35,000 distinct CDR3 sequences listed, roughly 22% are singletons. This sequence was found in a human donor in good health. Some libraries in this study had Jurkat cell RNA spiked in. This chain joins TRBV20-1 and TRBJ2-5; maybe TRBD2 (6 bases). Sequenced input: naive CD8+ T cells from blood, with Jurkat cell RNA spiked in. Subset meaning: FACS-sorted CD8+CD4-CCR7+CD45RA+ naive T cells. CDR3 coding DNA: TGCAGTGCTAGAGCGCAGGCAGTCGCGGGGCAAGAGACCCAGTACTTC. This gives the protein CSARAQAVAGQETQYF.